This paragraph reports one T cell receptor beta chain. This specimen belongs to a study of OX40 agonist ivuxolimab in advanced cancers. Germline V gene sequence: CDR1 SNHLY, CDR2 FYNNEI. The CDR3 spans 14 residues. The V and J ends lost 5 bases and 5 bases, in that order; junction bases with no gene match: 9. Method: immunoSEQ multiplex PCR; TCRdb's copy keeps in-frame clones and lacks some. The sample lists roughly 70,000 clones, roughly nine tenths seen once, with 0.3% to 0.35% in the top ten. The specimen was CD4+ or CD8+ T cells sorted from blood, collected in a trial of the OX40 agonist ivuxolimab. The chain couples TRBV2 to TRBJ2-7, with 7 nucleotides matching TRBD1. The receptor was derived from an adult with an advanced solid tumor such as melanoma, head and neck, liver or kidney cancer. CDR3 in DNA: TGTGCCAGCAGTCAACAGGGGTCCACGGACGAGCAGTACTTC. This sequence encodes CASSQQGSTDEQYF.